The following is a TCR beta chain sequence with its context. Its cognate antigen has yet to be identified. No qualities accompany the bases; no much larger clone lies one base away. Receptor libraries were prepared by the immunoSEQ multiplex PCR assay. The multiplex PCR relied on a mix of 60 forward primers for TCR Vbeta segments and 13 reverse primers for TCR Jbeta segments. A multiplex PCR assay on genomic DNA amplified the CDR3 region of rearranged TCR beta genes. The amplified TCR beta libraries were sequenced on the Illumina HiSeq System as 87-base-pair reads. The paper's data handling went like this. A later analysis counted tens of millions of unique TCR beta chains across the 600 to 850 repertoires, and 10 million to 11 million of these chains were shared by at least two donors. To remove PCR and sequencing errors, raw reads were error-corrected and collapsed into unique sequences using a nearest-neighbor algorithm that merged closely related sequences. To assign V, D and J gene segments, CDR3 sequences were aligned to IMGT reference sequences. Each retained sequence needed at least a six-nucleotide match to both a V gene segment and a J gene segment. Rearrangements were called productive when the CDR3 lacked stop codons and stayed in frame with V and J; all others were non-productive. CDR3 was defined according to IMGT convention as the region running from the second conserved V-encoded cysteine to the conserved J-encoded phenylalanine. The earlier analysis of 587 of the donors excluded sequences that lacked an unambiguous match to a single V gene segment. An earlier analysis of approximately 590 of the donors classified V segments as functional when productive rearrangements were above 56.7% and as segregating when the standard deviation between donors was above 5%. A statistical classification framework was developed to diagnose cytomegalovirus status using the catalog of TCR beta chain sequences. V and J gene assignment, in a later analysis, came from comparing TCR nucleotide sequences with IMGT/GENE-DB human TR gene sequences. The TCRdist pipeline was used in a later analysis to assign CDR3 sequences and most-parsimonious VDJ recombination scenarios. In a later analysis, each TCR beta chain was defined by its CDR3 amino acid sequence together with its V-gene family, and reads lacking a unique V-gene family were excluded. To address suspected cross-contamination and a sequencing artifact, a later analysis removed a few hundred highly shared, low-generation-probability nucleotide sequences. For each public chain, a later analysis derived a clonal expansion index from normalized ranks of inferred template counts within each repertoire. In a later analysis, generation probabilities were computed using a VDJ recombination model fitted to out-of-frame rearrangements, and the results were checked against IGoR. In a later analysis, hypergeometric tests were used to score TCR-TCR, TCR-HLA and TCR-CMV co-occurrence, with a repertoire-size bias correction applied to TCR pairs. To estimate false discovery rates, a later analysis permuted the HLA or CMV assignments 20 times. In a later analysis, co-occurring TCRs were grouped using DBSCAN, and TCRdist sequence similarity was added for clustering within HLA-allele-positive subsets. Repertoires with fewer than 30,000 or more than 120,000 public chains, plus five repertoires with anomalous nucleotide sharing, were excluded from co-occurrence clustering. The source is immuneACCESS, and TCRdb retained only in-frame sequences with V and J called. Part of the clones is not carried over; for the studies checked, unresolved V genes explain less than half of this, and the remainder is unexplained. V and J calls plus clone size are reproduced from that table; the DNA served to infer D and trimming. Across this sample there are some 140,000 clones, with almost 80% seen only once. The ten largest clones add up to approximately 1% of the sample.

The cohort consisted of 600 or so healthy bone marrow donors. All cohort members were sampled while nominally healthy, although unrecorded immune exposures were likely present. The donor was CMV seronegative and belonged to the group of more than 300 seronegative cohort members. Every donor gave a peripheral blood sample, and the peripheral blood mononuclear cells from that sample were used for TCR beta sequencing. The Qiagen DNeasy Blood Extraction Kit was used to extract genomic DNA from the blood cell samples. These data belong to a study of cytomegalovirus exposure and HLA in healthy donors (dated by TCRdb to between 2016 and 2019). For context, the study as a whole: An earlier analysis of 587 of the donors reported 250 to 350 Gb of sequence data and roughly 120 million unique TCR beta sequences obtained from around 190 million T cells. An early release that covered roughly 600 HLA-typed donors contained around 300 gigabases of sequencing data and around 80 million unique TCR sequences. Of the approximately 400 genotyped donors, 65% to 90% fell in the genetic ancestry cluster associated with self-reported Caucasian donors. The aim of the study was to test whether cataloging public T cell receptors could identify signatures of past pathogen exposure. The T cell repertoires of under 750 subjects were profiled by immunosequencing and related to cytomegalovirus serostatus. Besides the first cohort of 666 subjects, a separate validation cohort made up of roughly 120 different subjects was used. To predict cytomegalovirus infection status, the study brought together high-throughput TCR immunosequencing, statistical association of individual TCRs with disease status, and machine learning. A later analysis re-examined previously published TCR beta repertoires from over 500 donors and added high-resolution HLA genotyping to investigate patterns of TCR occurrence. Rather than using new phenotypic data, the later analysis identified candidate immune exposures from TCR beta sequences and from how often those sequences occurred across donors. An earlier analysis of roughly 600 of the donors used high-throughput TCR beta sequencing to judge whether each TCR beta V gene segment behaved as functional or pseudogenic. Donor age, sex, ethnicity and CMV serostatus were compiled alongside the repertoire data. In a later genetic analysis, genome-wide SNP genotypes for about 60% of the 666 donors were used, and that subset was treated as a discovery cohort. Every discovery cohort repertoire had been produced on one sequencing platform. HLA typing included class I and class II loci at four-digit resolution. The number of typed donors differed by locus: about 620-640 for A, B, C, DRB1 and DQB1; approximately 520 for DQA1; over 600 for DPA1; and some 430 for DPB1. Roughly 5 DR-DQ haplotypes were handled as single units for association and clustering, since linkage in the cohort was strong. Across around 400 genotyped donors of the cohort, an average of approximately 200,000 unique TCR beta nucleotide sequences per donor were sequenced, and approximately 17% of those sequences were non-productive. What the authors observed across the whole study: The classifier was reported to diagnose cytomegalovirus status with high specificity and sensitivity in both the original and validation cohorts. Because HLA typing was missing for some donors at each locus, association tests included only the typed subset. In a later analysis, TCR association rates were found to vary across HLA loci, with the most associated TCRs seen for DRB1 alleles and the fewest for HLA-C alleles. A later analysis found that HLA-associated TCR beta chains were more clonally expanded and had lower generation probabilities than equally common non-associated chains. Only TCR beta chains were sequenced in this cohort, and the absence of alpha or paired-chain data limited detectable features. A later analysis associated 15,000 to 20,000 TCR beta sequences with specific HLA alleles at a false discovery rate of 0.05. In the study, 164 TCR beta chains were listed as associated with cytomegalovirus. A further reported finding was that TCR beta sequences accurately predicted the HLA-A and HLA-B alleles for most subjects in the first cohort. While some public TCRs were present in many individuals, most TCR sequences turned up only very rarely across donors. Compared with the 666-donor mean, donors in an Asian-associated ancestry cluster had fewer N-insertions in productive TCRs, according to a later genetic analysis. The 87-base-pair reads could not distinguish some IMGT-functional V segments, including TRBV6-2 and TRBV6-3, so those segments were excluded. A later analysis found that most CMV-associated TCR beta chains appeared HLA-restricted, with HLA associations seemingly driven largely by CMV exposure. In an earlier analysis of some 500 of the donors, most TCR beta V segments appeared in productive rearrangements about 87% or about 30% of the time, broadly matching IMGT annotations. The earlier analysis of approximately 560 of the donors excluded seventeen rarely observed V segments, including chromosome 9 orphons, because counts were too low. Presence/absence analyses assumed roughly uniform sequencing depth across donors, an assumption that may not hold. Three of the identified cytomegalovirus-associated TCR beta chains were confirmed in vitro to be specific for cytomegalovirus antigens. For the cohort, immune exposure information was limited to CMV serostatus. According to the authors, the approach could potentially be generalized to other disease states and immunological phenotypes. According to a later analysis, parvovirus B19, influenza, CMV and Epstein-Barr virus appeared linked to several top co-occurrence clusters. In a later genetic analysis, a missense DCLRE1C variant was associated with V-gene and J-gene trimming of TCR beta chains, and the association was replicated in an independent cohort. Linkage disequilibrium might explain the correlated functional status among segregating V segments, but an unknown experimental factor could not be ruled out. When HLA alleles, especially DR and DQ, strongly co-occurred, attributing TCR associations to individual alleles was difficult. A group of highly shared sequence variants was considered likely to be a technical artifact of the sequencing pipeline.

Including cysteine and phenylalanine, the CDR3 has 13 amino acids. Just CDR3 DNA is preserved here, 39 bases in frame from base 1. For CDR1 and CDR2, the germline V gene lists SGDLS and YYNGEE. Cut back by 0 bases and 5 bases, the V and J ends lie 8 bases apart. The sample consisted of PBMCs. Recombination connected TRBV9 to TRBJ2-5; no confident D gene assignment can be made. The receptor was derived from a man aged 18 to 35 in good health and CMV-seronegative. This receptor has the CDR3 CASSVVPGETQYF. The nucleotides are TGTGCCAGCAGCGTAGTACCCGGGGAGACCCAGTACTTC.